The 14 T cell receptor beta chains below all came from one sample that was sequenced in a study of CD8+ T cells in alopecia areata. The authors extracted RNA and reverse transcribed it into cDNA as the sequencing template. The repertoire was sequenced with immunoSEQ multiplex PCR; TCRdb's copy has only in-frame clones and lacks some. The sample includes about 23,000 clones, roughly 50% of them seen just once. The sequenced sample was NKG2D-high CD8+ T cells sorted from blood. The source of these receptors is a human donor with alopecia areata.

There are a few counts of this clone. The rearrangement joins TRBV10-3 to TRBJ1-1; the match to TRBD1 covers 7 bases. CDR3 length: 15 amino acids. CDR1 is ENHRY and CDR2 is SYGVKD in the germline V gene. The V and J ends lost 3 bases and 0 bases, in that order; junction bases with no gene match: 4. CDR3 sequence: CAISDPQGMNTEAFF. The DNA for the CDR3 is TGTGCCATCAGTGACCCACAGGGGATGAACACTGAAGCTTTCTTT.

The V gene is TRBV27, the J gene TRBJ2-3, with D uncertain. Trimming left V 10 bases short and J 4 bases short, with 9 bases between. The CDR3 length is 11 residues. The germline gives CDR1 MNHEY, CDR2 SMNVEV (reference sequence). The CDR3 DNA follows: TGTGCCACACGATCGGCAGATACGCAGTATTTT. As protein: CATRSADTQYF.

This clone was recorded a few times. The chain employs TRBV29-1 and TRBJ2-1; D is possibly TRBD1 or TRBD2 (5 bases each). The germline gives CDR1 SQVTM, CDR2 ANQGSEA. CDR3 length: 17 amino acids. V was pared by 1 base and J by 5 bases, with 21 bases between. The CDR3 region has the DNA TGCAGCGTTGAAGGACACTACTCAGGGACCCCCCACAATGAGCAGTTCTTC. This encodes CSVEGHYSGTPHNEQFF.

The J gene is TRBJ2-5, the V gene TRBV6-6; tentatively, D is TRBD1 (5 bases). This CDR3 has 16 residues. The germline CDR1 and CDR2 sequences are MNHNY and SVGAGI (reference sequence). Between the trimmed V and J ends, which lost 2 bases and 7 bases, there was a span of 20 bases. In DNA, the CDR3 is TGTGCCAGCAGTTACCCACAGGTCGCAGAGATGGTGACCCAGTACTTC. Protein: CASSYPQVAEMVTQYF.

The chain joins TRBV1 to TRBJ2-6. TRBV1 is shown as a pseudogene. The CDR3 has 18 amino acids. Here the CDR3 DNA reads TGCACCAGCAGCAGGATTAGTTTGTCACAAAGTCGGGCCAACGTCCTGACTTTC. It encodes CTSSRISLSQSRANVLTF.

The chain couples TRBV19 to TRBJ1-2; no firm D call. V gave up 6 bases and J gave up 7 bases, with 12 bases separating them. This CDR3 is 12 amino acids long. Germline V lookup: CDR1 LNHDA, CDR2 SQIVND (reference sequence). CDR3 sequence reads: CASRRLSAGYTF. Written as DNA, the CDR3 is TGTGCCAGTAGACGGCTGTCAGCTGGCTACACCTTC.

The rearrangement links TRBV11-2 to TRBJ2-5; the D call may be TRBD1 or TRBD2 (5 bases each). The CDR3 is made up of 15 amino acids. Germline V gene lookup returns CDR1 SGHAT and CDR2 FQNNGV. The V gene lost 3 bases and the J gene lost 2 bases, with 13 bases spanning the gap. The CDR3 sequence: CASSFIRGEQETQYF. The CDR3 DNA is TGTGCCAGCAGCTTTATACGAGGGGAACAAGAGACCCAGTACTTC.

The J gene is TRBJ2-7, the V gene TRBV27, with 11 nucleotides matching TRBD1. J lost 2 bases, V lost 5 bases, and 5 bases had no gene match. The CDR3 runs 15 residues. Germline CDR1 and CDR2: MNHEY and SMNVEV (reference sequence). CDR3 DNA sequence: TGTGCCAGCAGTCTTGGGACAGGGGGGACCTACGAGCAGTACTTC. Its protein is CASSLGTGGTYEQYF.

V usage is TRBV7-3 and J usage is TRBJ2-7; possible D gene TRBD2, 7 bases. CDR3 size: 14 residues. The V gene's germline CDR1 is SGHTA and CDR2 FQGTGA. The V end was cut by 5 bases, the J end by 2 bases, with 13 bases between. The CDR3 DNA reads TGTGCCAGCAGCCCTGGGGGGGCGACCTACGAGCAGTACTTC. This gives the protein CASSPGGATYEQYF.

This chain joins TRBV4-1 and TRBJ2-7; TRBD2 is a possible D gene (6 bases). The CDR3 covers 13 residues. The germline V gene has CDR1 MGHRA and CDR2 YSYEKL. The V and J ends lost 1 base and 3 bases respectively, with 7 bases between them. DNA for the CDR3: TGCGCCAGCAGCCAAGGGAGGGACTACGAGCAGTACTTC. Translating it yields CASSQGRDYEQYF.

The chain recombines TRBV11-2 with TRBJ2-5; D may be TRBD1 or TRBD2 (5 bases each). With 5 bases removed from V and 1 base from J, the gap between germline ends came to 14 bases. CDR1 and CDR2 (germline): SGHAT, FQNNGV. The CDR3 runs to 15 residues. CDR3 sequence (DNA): TGTGCCAGCAGCCCGTATCCCGGGACCCAAGAGACCCAGTACTTC. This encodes CASSPYPGTQETQYF.

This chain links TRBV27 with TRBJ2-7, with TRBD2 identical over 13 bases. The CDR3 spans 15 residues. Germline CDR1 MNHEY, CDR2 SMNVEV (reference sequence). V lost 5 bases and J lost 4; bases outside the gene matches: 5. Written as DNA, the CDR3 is TGTGCCAGCAGTCTCGGGACTAGCGGGGTATACGAGCAGTACTTC. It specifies CASSLGTSGVYEQYF.

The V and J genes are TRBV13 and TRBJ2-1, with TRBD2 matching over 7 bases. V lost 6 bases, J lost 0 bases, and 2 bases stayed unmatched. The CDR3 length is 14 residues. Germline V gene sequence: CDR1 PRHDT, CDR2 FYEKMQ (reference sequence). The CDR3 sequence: CASSGGSSYNEQFF. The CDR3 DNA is TGTGCCAGCAGTGGCGGGAGCTCCTACAATGAGCAGTTCTTC.

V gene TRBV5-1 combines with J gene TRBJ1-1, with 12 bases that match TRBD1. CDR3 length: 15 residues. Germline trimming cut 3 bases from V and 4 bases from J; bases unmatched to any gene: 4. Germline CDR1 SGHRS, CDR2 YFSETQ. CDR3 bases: TGCGCCAGCAGCTGGGGGACAGGGGGCTTCACTGAAGCTTTCTTT. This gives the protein CASSWGTGGFTEAFF.